The subject of this entry is one TCR beta chain. Its antigen is still unknown. Extracted from the samples, RNA was reverse transcribed into cDNA to serve as the sequencing template. TCRdb's table, derived via immunoSEQ multiplex PCR, lists solely in-frame clones and lacks some. The table includes 150,000 to 200,000 clones, 60% detected once. Treatment described: oral pan-JAK inhibitor, 5-10 mg twice daily. CD4+ and CD8+ T cells were sorted from PBMCs stained for CD3, CD4 and CD8. Germline CDR1 is SGHRS and CDR2 is YFSETQ. The CDR3 consists of 15 residues. V lost 0 bases, J lost 6 bases, and 7 bases stayed unmatched. This sample is drawn from a study of CD8+ T cells in alopecia areata. Background on the study: It was oral tofacitinib, at 5 to 10 mg twice daily, that treated patients received.

Study-level findings and limits: While tofacitinib was given, many expanded lesional clones persisted in scalp and blood.

This sequence was found in a human donor with alopecia areata. This chain uses TRBV5-1 with TRBJ1-2; TRBD1 agrees at 8 bases. The source material was CD4+ T cells sorted from blood, sampled at week 24, from a patient treated with tofacitinib. The CDR3 DNA reads as TGCGCCAGCAGCTTGGACGGTGGGGGACAGGATGGCTACACCTTC. Its translation is CASSLDGGGQDGYTF.